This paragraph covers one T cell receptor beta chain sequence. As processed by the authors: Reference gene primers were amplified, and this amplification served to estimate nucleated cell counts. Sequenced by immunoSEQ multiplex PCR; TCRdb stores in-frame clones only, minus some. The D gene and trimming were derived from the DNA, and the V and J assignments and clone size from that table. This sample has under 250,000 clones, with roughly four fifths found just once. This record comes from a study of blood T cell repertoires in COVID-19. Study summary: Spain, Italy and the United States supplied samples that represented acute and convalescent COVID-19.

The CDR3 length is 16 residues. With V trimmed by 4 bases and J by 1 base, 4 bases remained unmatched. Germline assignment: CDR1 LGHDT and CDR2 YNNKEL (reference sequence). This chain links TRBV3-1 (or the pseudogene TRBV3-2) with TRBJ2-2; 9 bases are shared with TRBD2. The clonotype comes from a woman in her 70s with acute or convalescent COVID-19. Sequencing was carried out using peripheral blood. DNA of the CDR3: TGTGCCAGCAGCCTCGGACTAGCGAAGAACACCGGGGAGCTGTTTTTT. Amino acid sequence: CASSLGLAKNTGELFF.